This TCR beta chain was captured in a study of T cells of healthy individuals. From the 5' RACE reads, TCRdb called clonotypes with MiXCR, one entry per CDR3 protein. The sample consists of more than 85,000 distinct CDR3 sequences, roughly 15% of them appearing once. There are many counts of this clonotype. The CDR3 has 15 amino acids. Germline V gene data show CDR1 as MNHNS and CDR2 as SASEGT. The V end lost 1 base, the J end lost 2 bases, and 10 bases lay between the germline ends. The rearrangement joins TRBV6-1 to TRBJ2-3, with D unclear. The TCR was taken from a human donor in good health. The DNA of the CDR3 is TGTGCCAGCAGTGAAGATAACTTCAACACAGATACGCAGTATTTT. It translates to CASSEDNFNTDTQYF.